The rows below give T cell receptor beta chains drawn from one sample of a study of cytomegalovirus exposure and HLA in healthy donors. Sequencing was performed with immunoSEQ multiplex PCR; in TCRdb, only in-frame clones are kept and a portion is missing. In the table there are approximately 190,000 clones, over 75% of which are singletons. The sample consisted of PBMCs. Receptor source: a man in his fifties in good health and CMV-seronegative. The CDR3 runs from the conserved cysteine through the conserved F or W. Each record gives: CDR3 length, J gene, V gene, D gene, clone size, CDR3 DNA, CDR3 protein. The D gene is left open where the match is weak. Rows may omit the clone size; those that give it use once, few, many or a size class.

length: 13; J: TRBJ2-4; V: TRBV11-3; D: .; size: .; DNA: TGTGCCAGCAGCTTGAACAGAGACCACATTCAGTACTTC; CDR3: CASSLNRDHIQYF
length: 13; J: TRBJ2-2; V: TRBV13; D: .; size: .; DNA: TGTGCCAGCAATACGCGGCGGGCCGGGGAGCTGTTTTTT; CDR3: CASNTRRAGELFF
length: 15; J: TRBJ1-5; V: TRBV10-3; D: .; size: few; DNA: TGTGCCATCAGTGAATACAGGGAGAGTGAACAGCCCCAGCATTTT; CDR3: CAISEYRESEQPQHF
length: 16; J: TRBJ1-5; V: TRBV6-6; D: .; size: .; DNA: TGTGCCAGCACCGTTTTCAGGACTCCCAGCAATCAGCCCCAGCATTTT; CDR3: CASTVFRTPSNQPQHF
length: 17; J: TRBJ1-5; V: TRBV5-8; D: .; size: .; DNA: TGTGCCAGCAGCCCCTCGGCAGGCACCTGGGGCAATCAGCCCCAGCATTTT; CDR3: CASSPSAGTWGNQPQHF
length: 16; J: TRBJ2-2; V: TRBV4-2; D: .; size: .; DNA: TGTGCCAGCAGCCAAGGTGGAATAGGGGTCCCCGGGGAGCTGTTTTTT; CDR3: CASSQGGIGVPGELFF
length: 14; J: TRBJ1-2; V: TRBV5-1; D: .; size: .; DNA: TGCGCCAGCAGCTTGACTGCGGGAAACTATGGCTACACCTTC; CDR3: CASSLTAGNYGYTF
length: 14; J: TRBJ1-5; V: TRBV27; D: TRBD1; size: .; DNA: TGTGCCAGCACCGGTGCAGGGGGGAATCAGCCCCAGCATTTT; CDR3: CASTGAGGNQPQHF
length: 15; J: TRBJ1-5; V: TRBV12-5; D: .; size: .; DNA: TGTGCTAGTGGTTCTGATGGAGGGAACAATCAGCCCCAGCATTTT; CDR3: CASGSDGGNNQPQHF
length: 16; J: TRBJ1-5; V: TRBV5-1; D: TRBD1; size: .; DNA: TGCGCCAGCAGCTTGGGGGGGACAGCTCGCAATCAGCCCCAGCATTTT; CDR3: CASSLGGTARNQPQHF
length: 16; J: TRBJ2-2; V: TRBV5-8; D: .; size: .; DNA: TGTGCCAGCAGCCAGGTGACAATCACGAACACCGGGGAGCTGTTTTTT; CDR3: CASSQVTITNTGELFF
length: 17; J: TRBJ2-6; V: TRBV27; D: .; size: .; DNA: TGTGCCAGCAGTTTTAAGGGGTTCGGCTCTGGGGCCAACGTCCTGACTTTC; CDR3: CASSFKGFGSGANVLTF